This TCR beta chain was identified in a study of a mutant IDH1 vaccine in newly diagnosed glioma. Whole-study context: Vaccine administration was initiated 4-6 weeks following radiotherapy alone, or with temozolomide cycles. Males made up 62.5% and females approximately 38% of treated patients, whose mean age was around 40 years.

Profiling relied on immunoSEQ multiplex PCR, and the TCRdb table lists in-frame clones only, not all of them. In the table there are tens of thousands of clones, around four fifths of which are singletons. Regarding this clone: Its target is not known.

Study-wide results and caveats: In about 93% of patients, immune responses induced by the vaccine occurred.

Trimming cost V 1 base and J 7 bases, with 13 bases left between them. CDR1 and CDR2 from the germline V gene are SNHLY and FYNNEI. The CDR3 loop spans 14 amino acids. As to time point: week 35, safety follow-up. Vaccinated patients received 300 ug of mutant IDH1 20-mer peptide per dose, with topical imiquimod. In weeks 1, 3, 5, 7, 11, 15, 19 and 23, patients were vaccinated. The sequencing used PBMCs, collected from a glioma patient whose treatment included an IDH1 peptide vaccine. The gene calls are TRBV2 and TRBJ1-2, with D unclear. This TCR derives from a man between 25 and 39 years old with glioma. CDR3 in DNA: TGTGCCAGCAGTGAAGGGACGTCCTGGGGTGGCTACACCTTC. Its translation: CASSEGTSWGGYTF.